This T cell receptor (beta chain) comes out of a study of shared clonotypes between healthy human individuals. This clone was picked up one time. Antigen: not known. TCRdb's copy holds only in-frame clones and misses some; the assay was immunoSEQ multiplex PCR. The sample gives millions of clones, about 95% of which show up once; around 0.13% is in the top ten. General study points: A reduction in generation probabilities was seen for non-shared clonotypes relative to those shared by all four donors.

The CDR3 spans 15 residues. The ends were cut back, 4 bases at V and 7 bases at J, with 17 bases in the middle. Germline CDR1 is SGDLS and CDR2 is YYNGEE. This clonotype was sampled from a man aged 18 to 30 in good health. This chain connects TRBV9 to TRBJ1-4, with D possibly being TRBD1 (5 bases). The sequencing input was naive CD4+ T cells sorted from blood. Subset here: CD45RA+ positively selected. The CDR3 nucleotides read TGTGCCAGCAGCACGAGTCAGGGAAAGGGTGAAAAACTGTTTTTT. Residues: CASSTSQGKGEKLFF. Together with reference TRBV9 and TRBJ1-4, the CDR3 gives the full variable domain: DSGVTQTPKHLITATGQRVTLRCSPRSGDLSVYWYQQSLDQGLQFLIQYYNGEERAKGNILERFSAQQFPDLHSELNLSSLELGDSALYFCASSTSQGKGEKLFFGSGTQLSVL.